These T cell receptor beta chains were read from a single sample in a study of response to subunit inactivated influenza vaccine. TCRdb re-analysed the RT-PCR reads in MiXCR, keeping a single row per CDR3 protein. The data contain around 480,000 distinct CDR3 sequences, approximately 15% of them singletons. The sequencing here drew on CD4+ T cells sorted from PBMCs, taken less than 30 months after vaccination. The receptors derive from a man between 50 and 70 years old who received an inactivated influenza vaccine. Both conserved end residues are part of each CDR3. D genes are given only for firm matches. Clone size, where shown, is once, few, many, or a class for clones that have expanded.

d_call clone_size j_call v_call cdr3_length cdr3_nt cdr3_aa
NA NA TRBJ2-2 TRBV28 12 TGTTCCACCAGGACGAACACCGGGGAGCTGTTTTTT CSTRTNTGELFF
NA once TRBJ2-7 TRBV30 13 TGTGCCTGGAGCCCAGGGCCCGGCTACGAGCAGTACTTC CAWSPGPGYEQYF
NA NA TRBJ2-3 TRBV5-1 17 TGCGCCAGCAGCTACCGGCGCGTCACTCATAGCACAGATACGCAGTATTTT CASSYRRVTHSTDTQYF
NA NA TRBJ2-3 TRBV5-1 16 TGCGCCAGCAGCTTGGGTGCAAACCCCTACACAGATACGCAGTATTTT CASSLGANPYTDTQYF
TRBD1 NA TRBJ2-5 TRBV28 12 TGTGCCAGCAGTCTCGGCGGGACAGGGGCATACTTC CASSLGGTGAYF
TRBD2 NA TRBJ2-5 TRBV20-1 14 TGCAGCACGGGGGTAGCGGGAATCCAAGAGACCCAGTACTTC CSTGVAGIQETQYF
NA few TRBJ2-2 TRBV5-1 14 TGCGCCAGCAGCTTAAACGGAAACACCGGGGAGCTGTTTTTT CASSLNGNTGELFF
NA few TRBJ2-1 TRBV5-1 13 TGCGCCAGCAGCTTGGGGGGCCAGGCCTTTCAGTTCTTC CASSLGGQAFQFF
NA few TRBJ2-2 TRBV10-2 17 TGCGCCAGCAGTGCCTCACCCTTGTGGGGGAACACCGGGGAGCTGTTTTTT CASSASPLWGNTGELFF
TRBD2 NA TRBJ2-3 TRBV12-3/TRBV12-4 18 TGTGCCAGCAGTGCCGGGACTAGCGGGGTCCCTAGCACAGATACGCAGTATTTT CASSAGTSGVPSTDTQYF
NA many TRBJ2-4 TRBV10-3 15 TGTGCCATCAGTGACGGGTCGGTAGCCAAAAACATTCAGTACTTC CAISDGSVAKNIQYF
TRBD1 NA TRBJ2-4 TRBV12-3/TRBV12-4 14 TGTGCCAGCAGTGCGGGACAGGGAGGGAACATTCAGTACTTC CASSAGQGGNIQYF